Each of the 9 T cell receptor beta chains below was sequenced from the same sample in a study of T cell repertoires in cytomegalovirus infection. Using its own MiXCR run on the reads, TCRdb lists one record per CDR3 protein. Among roughly 300,000 distinct CDR3 sequences, 20% to 30% were seen once, and the ten largest hold roughly 13%. Sequencing was done on a sample of PBMCs. Receptor source: a human donor in good health (CMV status not recorded). Some clones in this sample may be carry-over from other donors' samples.

This clonotype has more than one count but fewer than ten. The V call is TRBV29-1, the J call TRBJ2-6; unclear D gene. Germline V gives CDR1 SQVTM, CDR2 ANQGSEA. With 2 bases removed from V and 4 bases from J, the gap between germline ends came to 6 bases. The CDR3 consists of 13 residues. CDR3 amino acids: CSVEPSGANVLTF. The CDR3 DNA reads as TGCAGCGTTGAACCCTCGGGGGCCAACGTCCTGACTTTC.

This clonotype has a handful of counts. This sequence joins TRBV24-1 and TRBJ2-3, with 8 bases fitting TRBD2. CDR1 is KGHDR, CDR2 SFDVKD, per germline. V lost 1 base, J lost 8 bases, and 10 bases stayed unmatched. CDR3 length: 16 amino acids. This CDR3 reads CATSDLSRGGWGTQYF. CDR3 nucleotide sequence: TGTGCCACCAGTGATTTATCACGGGGGGGCTGGGGTACGCAGTATTTT.

In the case of this clonotype: The junction and the germline gene differ at one end; a read error may be behind it. The V gene is TRBV6-6, the J gene TRBJ2-1; no firm D call. There are 14 residues in the CDR3. Germline assignment: CDR1 MNHNY and CDR2 SVGAGI (reference sequence). The CDR3 DNA follows: TGTGCCAGCAGATACTCCGGGTCCCCTTGGGAGCAGTTCTTC. Translation gives CASRYSGSPWEQFF.

CDR3 DNA: TGTGCCAGCAGCGTTTTAGCGGGAGGGCATCAAGAGACCCAGTACTTC. As protein: CASSVLAGGHQETQYF. This chain links TRBV7-6 with TRBJ2-5; the match to TRBD2 covers 11 bases. Unmatched junction bases numbered 7, after V lost 5 bases and J lost 2 bases. In germline, CDR1 is SGHVS, CDR2 FNYEAQ. This CDR3 is 16 amino acids long. The full variable domain, in which reference TRBV7-6 and TRBJ2-5 provide the parts outside the CDR3, is GAGVSQSPRYKVTKRGQDVALRCDPISGHVSLYWYRQALGQGPEFLTYFNYEAQQDKSGLPNDRFSAERPEGSISTLTIQRTEQRDSAMYRCASSVLAGGHQETQYFGPGTRLLVL.

CDR3 loop: CASSSVGYGYTF. The CDR3 coding sequence is TGTGCCAGCAGCTCGGTCGGGTATGGCTACACCTTC. The V call is TRBV7-9, the J call TRBJ1-2; D not certain. The V and J ends lost 4 bases and 5 bases respectively, with 8 bases between them. Per the germline V gene, CDR1 is SEHNR and CDR2 is FQNEAQ (reference sequence). This CDR3 is 12 amino acids long.

The table lists this clonotype with many counts. V is TRBV7-2 and J is TRBJ2-6; tentatively, D is TRBD2 (5 bases). Germline V gene sequence: CDR1 SGHTA, CDR2 FQGNSA. The CDR3 is made up of 14 amino acids. The CDR3 is CAGGSPSGANVLTF. In DNA, the CDR3 is TGTGCTGGAGGATCTCCCTCTGGGGCCAACGTCCTGACTTTC. The variable domain in full, completed from reference TRBV7-2 and TRBJ2-6, reads GAGVSQSPSNKVTEKGKDVELRCDPISGHTALYWYRQSLGQGLEFLIYFQGNSAPDKSGLPSDRFSAERTGGSVSTLTIQRTQQEDSAVYLCAGGSPSGANVLTFGAGSRLTVL.

This clonotype was counted ten times or more. The chain uses TRBV7-2 and TRBJ1-6; D unresolved. CDR3 length: 13 residues. The V gene lost 5 bases and the J gene lost 6 bases, with 8 bases spanning the gap. The germline V gene has CDR1 SGHTA and CDR2 FQGNSA. CDR3 sequence: CASSLGPNSPLHF. The DNA of the CDR3 is TGTGCCAGCAGCCTCGGGCCTAATTCACCCCTCCACTTT.

Ten or more counts support this clonotype. V is TRBV7-2 and J is TRBJ2-3, with a weak D call TRBD1 (6 bases). The CDR3 contains 12 residues. CDR1 is SGHTA, CDR2 FQGNSA, per germline. Trimming removed 6 bases from V and 5 bases from J, with 9 bases in between. The CDR3: CASRRTVDTQYF. DNA for the CDR3: TGTGCCAGCAGAAGGACAGTAGATACGCAGTATTTT. Filled out from reference TRBV7-2 and TRBJ2-3, the complete variable domain reads GAGVSQSPSNKVTEKGKDVELRCDPISGHTALYWYRQSLGQGLEFLIYFQGNSAPDKSGLPSDRFSAERTGGSVSTLTIQRTQQEDSAVYLCASRRTVDTQYFGPGTRLTVL.

The rearrangement joins TRBV6-1 to TRBJ1-4; TRBD1 is a possible D gene (5 bases). V gave up 5 bases and J gave up 1 base, with 11 bases separating them. The CDR3 runs to 15 residues. Germline V CDR1 and CDR2: MNHNS, SASEGT. The CDR3 sequence: CASSTYRRTNEKLFF. The CDR3 region has the DNA TGTGCCAGCAGTACCTACAGGAGAACTAATGAAAAACTGTTTTTT.